This T cell receptor beta chain was observed in a study of tissue T cells after allogeneic stem cell transplantation. This clone was seen more than once but under ten times. What it recognizes is unknown. The listed genes are named as in mouse. The data were produced by immunoSEQ multiplex PCR, yet TCRdb's version contains in-frame clones alone and is incomplete. The data show some 48,000 clones, over 70% seen once. Study findings and constraints: Motif-based clustering found tissue-specific repertoire signatures shared across patients, though few clones were shared.

The sequence was obtained from a pool of C57BL/6 mice in good health. Sequencing input: sorted cells pooled from one or two spleens.

CDR3 bases read: TGTGCCAGCAACCCGAGACTGGGGCTTAACTATGCTGAGCAGTTC. This sequence encodes CASNPRLGLNYAEQF. The entire CDR3 protein reads CASNPRLGLNYAEQFF. The V call is TRBV13-1, the J call TRBJ2-1; 8 bases match TRBD2. The observed sequence ends 1 residue before the CDR3 terminus, with the missing tail filled in from the germline J gene. The CDR3 length is 16 residues. Trimming removed 6 bases from V and 0 bases from J; junction bases left unmatched: 8. Germline CDR1 is NSHNY and CDR2 is SYGAGN.